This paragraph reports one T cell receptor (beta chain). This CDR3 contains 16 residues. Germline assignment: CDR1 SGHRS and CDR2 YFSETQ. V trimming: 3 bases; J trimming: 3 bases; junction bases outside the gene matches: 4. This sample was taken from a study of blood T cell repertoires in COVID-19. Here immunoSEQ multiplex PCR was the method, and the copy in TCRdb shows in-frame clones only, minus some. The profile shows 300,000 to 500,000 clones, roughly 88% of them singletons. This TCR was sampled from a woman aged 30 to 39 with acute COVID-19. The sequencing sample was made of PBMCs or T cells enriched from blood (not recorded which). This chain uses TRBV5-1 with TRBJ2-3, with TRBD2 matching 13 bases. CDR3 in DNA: TGCGCCAGCAGCTCGGGACTAGCGGGAAAGACAGATACGCAGTATTTT. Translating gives CASSSGLAGKTDTQYF. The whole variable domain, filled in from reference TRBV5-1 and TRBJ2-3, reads KAGVTQTPRYLIKTRGQQVTLSCSPISGHRSVSWYQQTPGQGLQFLFEYFSETQRNKGNFPGRFSGRQFSNSRSEMNVSTLELGDSALYLCASSSGLAGKTDTQYFGPGTRLTVL.